This TCR beta chain is drawn from a study of identical twins. This CDR3 has 13 residues. V lost 3 bases and J 0 bases, leaving 9 bases between the germline ends. From germline, CDR1 is DFQATT and CDR2 SNEGSKA (reference sequence). TCRdb recomputed calls from the 5' RACE reads with MiXCR, one row per CDR3 protein. Altogether 600,000 to 700,000 distinct CDR3 sequences are present, 20% to 25% being singletons, with the ten largest covering roughly 4.3%. These same records also appear under a second study, on T cells expressing NK-cell markers.

This TCR was sampled from a woman under 30 in good health. Input material: PBMCs. The rearrangement links TRBV20-1 to TRBJ2-7, with D possibly being TRBD2 (6 bases). CDR3 loop: CSARSGRSYEQYF. Written as DNA, the CDR3 is TGCAGTGCTAGGAGCGGGCGCTCCTACGAGCAGTACTTC.